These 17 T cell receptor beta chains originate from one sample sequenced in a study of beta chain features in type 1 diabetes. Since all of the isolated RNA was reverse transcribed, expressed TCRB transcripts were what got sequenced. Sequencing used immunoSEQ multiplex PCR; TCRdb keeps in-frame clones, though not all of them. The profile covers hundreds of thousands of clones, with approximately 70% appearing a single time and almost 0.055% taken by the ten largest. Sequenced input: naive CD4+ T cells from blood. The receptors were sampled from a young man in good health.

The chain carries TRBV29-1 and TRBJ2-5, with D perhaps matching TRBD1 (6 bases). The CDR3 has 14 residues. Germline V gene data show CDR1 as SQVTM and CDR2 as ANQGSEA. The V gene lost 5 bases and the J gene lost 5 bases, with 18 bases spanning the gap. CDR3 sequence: CSVFRPDSQETQYF. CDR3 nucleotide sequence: TGCAGCGTTTTCCGCCCGGACAGTCAGGAGACCCAGTACTTC.

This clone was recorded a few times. CDR3 amino acids: CSVETREGEQYF. CDR3 nucleotides: TGCAGCGTTGAAACCAGGGAGGGCGAGCAGTACTTC. This chain uses TRBV29-1 with TRBJ2-7; TRBD2 aligns across 7 bases. Germline-derived CDR1 and CDR2 are SQVTM and ANQGSEA. This CDR3 is built from 12 residues. The V and J ends lost 2 bases and 6 bases, in that order; junction bases with no gene match: 4.

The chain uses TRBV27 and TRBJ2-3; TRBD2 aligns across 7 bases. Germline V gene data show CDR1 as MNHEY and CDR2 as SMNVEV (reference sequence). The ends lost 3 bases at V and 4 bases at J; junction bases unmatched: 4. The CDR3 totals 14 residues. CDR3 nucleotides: TGTGCCAGCAGTTTTCTAGCGGTCGCAGATACGCAGTATTTT. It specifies CASSFLAVADTQYF.

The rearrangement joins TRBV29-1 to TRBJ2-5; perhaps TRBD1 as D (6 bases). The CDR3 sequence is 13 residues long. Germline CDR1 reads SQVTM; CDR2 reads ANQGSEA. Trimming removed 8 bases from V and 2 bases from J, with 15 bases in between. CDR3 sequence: CSLLQGPQETQYF. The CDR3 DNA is TGCAGCCTACTACAGGGACCTCAAGAGACCCAGTACTTC.

DNA for the CDR3: TGTGCCAGCAGTCCCCGCCTTAGCGGGAACGCCAAAAACATTCAGTACTTC. Translation: CASSPRLSGNAKNIQYF. The chain recombines TRBV27 with TRBJ2-4; 8 bases agree with TRBD2. Trimming cost V 5 bases and J 1 base; bases outside gene matches: 10. Germline assignment: CDR1 MNHEY and CDR2 SMNVEV (reference sequence). The CDR3 length is 17 residues.

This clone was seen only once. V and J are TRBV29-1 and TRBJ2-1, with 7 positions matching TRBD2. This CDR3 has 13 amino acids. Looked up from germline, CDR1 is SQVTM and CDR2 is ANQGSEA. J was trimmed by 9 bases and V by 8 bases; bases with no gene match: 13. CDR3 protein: CSQSSGHSGEQFF. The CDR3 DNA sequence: TGCAGCCAGAGTAGCGGGCATTCGGGTGAGCAGTTCTTC.

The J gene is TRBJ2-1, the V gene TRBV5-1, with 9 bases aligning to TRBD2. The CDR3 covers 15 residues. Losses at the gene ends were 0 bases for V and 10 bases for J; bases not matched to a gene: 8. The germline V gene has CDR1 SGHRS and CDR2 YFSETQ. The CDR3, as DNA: TGCGCCAGCAGCTTGGAGGGACTAGCAATTAGCGAGCAGTTCTTC. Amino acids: CASSLEGLAISEQFF.

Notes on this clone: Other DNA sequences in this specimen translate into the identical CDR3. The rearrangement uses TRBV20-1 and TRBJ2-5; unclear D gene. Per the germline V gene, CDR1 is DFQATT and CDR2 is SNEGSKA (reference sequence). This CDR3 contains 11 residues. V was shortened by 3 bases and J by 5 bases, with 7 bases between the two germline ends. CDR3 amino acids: CSASGQETQYF. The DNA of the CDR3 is TGCAGTGCTAGTGGGCAGGAGACCCAGTACTTC.

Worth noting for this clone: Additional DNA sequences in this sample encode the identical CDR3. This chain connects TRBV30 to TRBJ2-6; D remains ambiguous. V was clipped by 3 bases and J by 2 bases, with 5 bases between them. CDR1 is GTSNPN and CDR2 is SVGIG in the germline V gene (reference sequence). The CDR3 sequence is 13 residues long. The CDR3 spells CAWRLAGANVLTF. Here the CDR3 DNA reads TGTGCCTGGAGGCTCGCTGGGGCCAACGTCCTGACTTTC.

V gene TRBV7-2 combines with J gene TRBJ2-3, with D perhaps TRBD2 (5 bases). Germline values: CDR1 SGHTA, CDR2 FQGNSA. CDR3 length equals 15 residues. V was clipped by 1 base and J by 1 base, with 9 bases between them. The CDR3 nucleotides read TGTGCCAGCAGCTTAGTTGCGGGCCGCACAGATACGCAGTATTTT. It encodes CASSLVAGRTDTQYF.

The CDR3 nucleotides are TGTGCCAGCAGCGTAGATGCACTAGCGGGAGTTGAGCAGTACTTC. Translated: CASSVDALAGVEQYF. V gene TRBV9 combines with J gene TRBJ2-7; 11 bases fit TRBD2. Germline V lookup: CDR1 SGDLS, CDR2 YYNGEE. The V gene end was trimmed by 0 bases and the J gene end by 7 bases; junction bases not matched to a gene: 6. CDR3 length equals 15 residues.

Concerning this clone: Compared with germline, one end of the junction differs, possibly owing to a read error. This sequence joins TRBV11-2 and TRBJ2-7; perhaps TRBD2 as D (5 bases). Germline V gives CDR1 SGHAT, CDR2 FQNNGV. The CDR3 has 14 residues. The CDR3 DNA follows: TGTGCCAGCAGCTTAGTACGAAAAGACTACGGGCAGTACTTC. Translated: CASSLVRKDYGQYF.

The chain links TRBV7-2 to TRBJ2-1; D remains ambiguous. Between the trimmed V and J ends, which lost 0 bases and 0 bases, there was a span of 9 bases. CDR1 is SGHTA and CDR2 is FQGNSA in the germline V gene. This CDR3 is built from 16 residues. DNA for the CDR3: TGTGCCAGCAGCTTAGCGAGCGCTAGCTCCTACAATGAGCAGTTCTTC. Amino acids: CASSLASASSYNEQFF.

The CDR3 sequence is CSVTLNTEAFF. The CDR3 nucleotides read TGCAGCGTTACCTTGAACACTGAAGCTTTCTTT. The J gene is TRBJ1-1, the V gene TRBV29-1; no firm D call. Per the germline V gene, CDR1 is SQVTM and CDR2 is ANQGSEA. The length of the CDR3 is 11 residues. The V end was cut by 5 bases, the J end by 0 bases, with 4 bases between.

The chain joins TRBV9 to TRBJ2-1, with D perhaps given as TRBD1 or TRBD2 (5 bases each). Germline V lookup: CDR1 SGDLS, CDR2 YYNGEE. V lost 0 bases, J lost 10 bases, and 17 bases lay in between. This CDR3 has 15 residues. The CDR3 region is CASSVDGGRGEEQFF. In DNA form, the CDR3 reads TGTGCCAGCAGCGTAGATGGTGGGAGAGGGGAGGAGCAGTTCTTC. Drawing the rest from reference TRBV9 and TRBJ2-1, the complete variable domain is DSGVTQTPKHLITATGQRVTLRCSPRSGDLSVYWYQQSLDQGLQFLIQYYNGEERAKGNILERFSAQQFPDLHSELNLSSLELGDSALYFCASSVDGGRGEEQFFGPGTRLTVL.

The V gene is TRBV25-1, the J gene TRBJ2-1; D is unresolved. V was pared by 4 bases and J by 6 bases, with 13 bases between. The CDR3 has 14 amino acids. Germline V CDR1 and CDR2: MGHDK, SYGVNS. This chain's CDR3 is CASSAPGLLNEQFF. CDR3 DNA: TGTGCCAGCAGTGCCCCTGGCTTGCTCAATGAGCAGTTCTTC.

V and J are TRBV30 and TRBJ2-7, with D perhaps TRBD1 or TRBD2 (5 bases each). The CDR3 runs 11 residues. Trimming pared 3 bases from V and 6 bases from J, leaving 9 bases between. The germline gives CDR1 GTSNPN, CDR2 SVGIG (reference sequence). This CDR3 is CAWSPGSEQYF. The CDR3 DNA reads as TGTGCCTGGAGCCCAGGGAGCGAGCAGTACTTC.